These 30 T cell receptor beta chains originate from one sample sequenced in a study of OX40 agonist ivuxolimab in advanced cancers. This table comes from immunoSEQ multiplex PCR, and its TCRdb copy is limited to in-frame clones, with some not included. This sample has 95,000 to 150,000 clones, with 92% found just once. The specimen was CD4+ or CD8+ T cells sorted from blood, collected in a trial of the OX40 agonist ivuxolimab. All receptors derive from an adult with an advanced solid tumor such as melanoma, head and neck, liver or kidney cancer.

The chain links TRBV19 to TRBJ2-1; D might be TRBD1 or TRBD2, each matching 5 bases. This CDR3 contains 14 residues. V shed 4 bases and J shed 6 bases, with 13 bases lying between them. Germline V gene sequence: CDR1 LNHDA, CDR2 SQIVND (reference sequence). CDR3 protein: CASSTGPQSNEQFF. CDR3 sequence (DNA): TGTGCCAGTAGTACGGGACCCCAATCCAATGAGCAGTTCTTC.

This sequence joins TRBV4-1 and TRBJ2-4, with 9 bases lining up with TRBD1. Germline trimming cut 4 bases from V and 5 bases from J; bases unmatched to any gene: 9. This CDR3 is built from 16 residues. Germline loops: CDR1 MGHRA, CDR2 YSYEKL. The CDR3 is CASSLAMGQGQNIQYF. The CDR3 region has the DNA TGCGCCAGCAGCCTGGCTATGGGACAGGGACAAAACATTCAGTACTTC.

This chain connects TRBV5-4 to TRBJ2-2; D possibly corresponds to TRBD2 (6 bases). Germline V lookup: CDR1 SGHNT, CDR2 YYREEE (reference sequence). This CDR3 contains 19 residues. V shed 2 bases and J shed 1 base, with 21 bases lying between them. The CDR3 sequence: CASSFDFLLAGQNTGELFF. Here the CDR3 DNA reads TGTGCCAGCAGCTTTGATTTCTTACTGGCGGGGCAGAACACCGGGGAGCTGTTTTTT.

The chain employs TRBV5-1 and TRBJ1-4; TRBD1 agrees at 7 bases. There are 15 residues in the CDR3. Germline values: CDR1 SGHRS, CDR2 YFSETQ. J was trimmed by 8 bases and V by 5 bases; bases with no gene match: 12. CDR3 DNA sequence: TGCGCCAGCAGGCCCCTGGACAGGAAGCGCGAAAAACTGTTTTTT. This encodes CASRPLDRKREKLFF.

V and J are TRBV18 and TRBJ1-2; 7 bases are a match to TRBD1. Germline lookup yields CDR1 KGHSH and CDR2 LQKENI. This CDR3 has 17 amino acids. V lost 3 bases to trimming and J lost 4 bases; unmatched junction nucleotides: 14. In DNA, the CDR3 is TGTGCCAGCTCACCTCCTCAGGGGGTGTCGTTGGGCTATGGCTACACCTTC. This gives the protein CASSPPQGVSLGYGYTF.

This chain joins TRBV30 and TRBJ1-2; D is unclear. The CDR3 sequence is 12 residues long. Germline CDR1 and CDR2: GTSNPN and SVGIG (reference sequence). V lost 1 base, J lost 4 bases, and 7 bases lay in between. The CDR3 coding sequence is TGTGCCTGGAGTGGTGCCGGCTATGGCTACACCTTC. As protein: CAWSGAGYGYTF.

Only a few counts were recorded for this clone. This chain links TRBV7-2 with TRBJ2-2, with 9 nucleotides matching TRBD2. This CDR3 has 15 amino acids. Germline-derived CDR1 and CDR2 are SGHTA and FQGNSA. Trimming cost V 5 bases and J 1 base; bases outside gene matches: 2. CDR3 sequence (DNA): TGTGCCAGCAGCGTGACTAGCGGGAACACCGGGGAGCTGTTTTTT. This translates into CASSVTSGNTGELFF.

This clone appeared a few times. V usage is TRBV7-9 and J usage is TRBJ1-1; D call uncertain. Germline values: CDR1 SEHNR, CDR2 FQNEAQ (reference sequence). Trimming took 3 bases from V and 3 from J, leaving 5 bases between them. The CDR3 contains 12 residues. Here the CDR3 DNA reads TGTGCCAGCAGCTTGTTTCACACTGAAGCTTTCTTT. Amino acid sequence: CASSLFHTEAFF. The full variable domain, rest sourced from reference TRBV7-9 and TRBJ1-1, is DTGVSQNPRHKITKRGQNVTFRCDPISEHNRLYWYRQTLGQGPEFLTYFQNEAQLEKSRLLSDRFSAERPKGSFSTLEIQRTEQGDSAMYLCASSLFHTEAFFGQGTRLTVV.

CDR3 region: CASSPGTPGWSEAFF. DNA for the CDR3: TGTGCCAGTAGCCCCGGGACCCCGGGTTGGTCTGAAGCTTTCTTT. The chain combines TRBV19 with TRBJ1-1; a weak D match, TRBD1 (5 bases). The germline CDR1 and CDR2 sequences are LNHDA and SQIVND (reference sequence). Trimming left V 6 bases short and J 6 bases short, with 20 bases between. The CDR3 runs to 15 residues.

The gene calls are TRBV2 and TRBJ2-1; no clear D gene. This CDR3 is 15 amino acids long. Trimming took off 0 bases at V and 6 bases at J, with 12 bases between the two ends. CDR1 SNHLY and CDR2 FYNNEI come from the germline V gene. The CDR3 protein is CASSEAARMGNEQFF. As DNA, the CDR3 is TGTGCCAGCAGTGAAGCTGCCCGGATGGGCAATGAGCAGTTCTTC. The full variable domain, in which reference TRBV2 and TRBJ2-1 provide the parts outside the CDR3, is EPEVTQTPSHQVTQMGQEVILRCVPISNHLYFYWYRQILGQKVEFLVSFYNNEISEKSEIFDDQFSVERPDGSNFTLKIRSTKLEDSAMYFCASSEAARMGNEQFFGPGTRLTVL.

The J gene is TRBJ1-3, the V gene TRBV2; D unresolved. Germline lookup yields CDR1 SNHLY and CDR2 FYNNEI. The length of the CDR3 is 13 residues. The V end was cut by 1 base, the J end by 3 bases, with 4 bases between. CDR3 sequence reads: CASSEGGGNTIYF. The CDR3 nucleotides read TGTGCCAGCAGTGAAGGGGGTGGAAACACCATATATTTT. Together with reference TRBV2 and TRBJ1-3, the CDR3 gives the full variable domain: EPEVTQTPSHQVTQMGQEVILRCVPISNHLYFYWYRQILGQKVEFLVSFYNNEISEKSEIFDDQFSVERPDGSNFTLKIRSTKLEDSAMYFCASSEGGGNTIYFGEGSWLTVV.

Remarks on this clone: Distinct nucleotide sequences in the sample also encode this CDR3. The chain uses TRBV7-2 and TRBJ2-2; D might be TRBD2 (6 bases). Trimming pared 5 bases from V and 2 bases from J, leaving 9 bases between. Germline V gene lookup returns CDR1 SGHTA and CDR2 FQGNSA. The CDR3 sequence is 14 residues long. CDR3 amino acids: CASSRTTNTGELFF. The DNA of the CDR3 is TGTGCCAGCAGCCGGACTACCAACACCGGGGAGCTGTTTTTT.

This chain uses TRBV5-1 with TRBJ2-7; perhaps TRBD1 as D (5 bases). Between the trimmed V and J ends, which lost 0 bases and 6 bases, there was a span of 10 bases. The germline CDR1 and CDR2 sequences are SGHRS and YFSETQ. CDR3 length: 13 residues. The CDR3 spells CASSLEGPSEQYF. DNA of the CDR3: TGCGCCAGCAGCTTGGAGGGGCCGAGCGAGCAGTACTTC.

The chain joins TRBV5-1 to TRBJ2-1; TRBD2 is a possible D gene (6 bases). The CDR3 contains 19 residues. In germline, CDR1 is SGHRS, CDR2 YFSETQ. Trimming cost V 1 base and J 0 bases, with 20 bases left between them. CDR3 nucleotide sequence: TGCGCCAGCAGCTTGCCCCTAGAGGCGGCGGGGAGCTCCTACAATGAGCAGTTCTTC. This encodes CASSLPLEAAGSSYNEQFF.

The V and J genes are TRBV6-5 and TRBJ1-1; 9 nucleotides line up with TRBD1. The CDR3 contains 13 residues. In germline, CDR1 is MNHEY, CDR2 SVGAGI. Trimming at V came to 6 bases and at J to 11 bases, leaving 10 bases not matched to a gene. As DNA, the CDR3 is TGTGCCAGCAGACAGGGGGCGCCTCGGGAGGCTTTCTTT. Amino acids: CASRQGAPREAFF.

This rearrangement joins TRBV11-3 to TRBJ2-2; D is uncertain. Germline CDR1 SGHNT, CDR2 YENEEA. Between the trimmed V and J ends, which lost 1 base and 6 bases, there was a span of 15 bases. This CDR3 is 16 amino acids long. Here the CDR3 reads CASSLGHLDKPGELFF. The CDR3 region has the DNA TGTGCCAGCAGCTTAGGCCACCTAGACAAGCCCGGGGAGCTGTTTTTT.

The rearrangement links TRBV14 to TRBJ1-2, with TRBD1 matching over 7 bases. Trimming removed 2 bases from V and 5 bases from J; junction bases left unmatched: 11. The germline CDR1 and CDR2 sequences are SGHDN and FVKESK. The CDR3 length is 16 residues. The CDR3: CASSQRQGWVPYGYTF. CDR3 nucleotides: TGTGCCAGCAGCCAAAGACAGGGTTGGGTTCCATATGGCTACACCTTC.

The chain couples TRBV29-1 to TRBJ1-2; D possibly corresponds to TRBD1 (5 bases). The CDR3 is made up of 14 amino acids. Germline assignment: CDR1 SQVTM and CDR2 ANQGSEA. The V end was cut by 3 bases, the J end by 6 bases, with 17 bases between. CDR3 sequence (DNA): TGCAGCGTTGACCCCACGGGGGGAGGGAATGGCTACACCTTC. Its protein product is CSVDPTGGGNGYTF.

The chain joins TRBV5-6 to TRBJ1-2; D is unclear. Germline V gene data show CDR1 as SGHDT and CDR2 as YYEEEE. The CDR3 is 13 residues long. With 2 bases removed from V and 7 bases from J, the gap between germline ends came to 12 bases. The CDR3 region has the DNA TGTGCCAGCAGCTTTACGGCTTCTGGTGGCTACACCTTC. Translated: CASSFTASGGYTF.

The chain carries TRBV7-9 and TRBJ1-4; no clear D. The CDR3 loop spans 16 amino acids. Germline assignment: CDR1 SEHNR and CDR2 FQNEAQ (reference sequence). Trimming took 4 bases from V and 8 from J, leaving 20 bases between them. This CDR3 reads CASSSPLTPGNEKLFF. The DNA of the CDR3 is TGTGCCAGCAGCTCTCCTCTTACGCCCGGAAACGAAAAACTGTTTTTT.

V is TRBV19 and J is TRBJ2-2, with 8 bases lining up with TRBD1. This CDR3 is built from 15 residues. The V gene's germline CDR1 is LNHDA and CDR2 SQIVND (reference sequence). With 8 bases clipped from V and 5 bases from J, the junction kept 10 bases outside the gene matches. The CDR3 is CASQNLQGGTGELFF. In DNA, the CDR3 is TGTGCCAGTCAAAACCTACAGGGGGGAACCGGGGAGCTGTTTTTT. The whole variable domain, filled in from reference TRBV19 and TRBJ2-2, reads DGGITQSPKYLFRKEGQNVTLSCEQNLNHDAMYWYRQDPGQGLRLIYYSQIVNDFQKGDIAEGYSVSREKKESFPLTVTSAQKNPTAFYLCASQNLQGGTGELFFGEGSRLTVL.

The V call is TRBV7-2, the J call TRBJ2-2; D gene unclear. The V and J ends lost 7 bases and 0 bases respectively, with 9 bases between them. This CDR3 spans 14 amino acids. CDR1 is SGHTA, CDR2 FQGNSA, per germline. CDR3 region: CASTRTTNTGELFF. The CDR3 DNA follows: TGTGCCAGCACCCGGACGACGAACACCGGGGAGCTGTTTTTT.

The genes are TRBV5-4 and TRBJ2-1; 8 bases align to TRBD1. J was trimmed by 2 bases and V by 4 bases; bases with no gene match: 5. Germline values: CDR1 SGHNT, CDR2 YYREEE (reference sequence). The CDR3 loop spans 15 amino acids. DNA for the CDR3: TGTGCCAGCAGCGCGCAGACAGGGGCCTACAATGAGCAGTTCTTC. Residues: CASSAQTGAYNEQFF.

CDR3 coding DNA: TGTGCCAGCAGCGCGGCCCCGGGACAGGGGATCTATGGCTACACCTTC. This encodes CASSAAPGQGIYGYTF. The chain carries TRBV9 and TRBJ1-2; 10 positions agree with TRBD1. The CDR3 consists of 16 residues. CDR1 and CDR2 from the germline V gene are SGDLS and YYNGEE. With V trimmed by 3 bases and J by 4 bases, 9 bases remained unmatched.

The V call is TRBV19, the J call TRBJ1-2, with TRBD1 matching 9 bases. The J segment lost 4 bases and the V segment lost 4 bases, leaving 7 bases of the junction unmatched. The CDR3 consists of 15 residues. CDR1 and CDR2 from the germline V gene are LNHDA and SQIVND (reference sequence). DNA for the CDR3: TGTGCCAGTAGTAAACAGGGGGCTACGAGCTATGGCTACACCTTC. It specifies CASSKQGATSYGYTF.

The rearrangement links TRBV7-2 to TRBJ2-1, with 12 bases lining up with TRBD2. Trimming at V came to 6 bases and at J to 3 bases, leaving 3 bases not matched to a gene. From germline, CDR1 is SGHTA and CDR2 FQGNSA. The CDR3 totals 15 residues. The CDR3 region is CASRLAGGFYNEQFF. The CDR3 nucleotides are TGTGCCAGCAGACTAGCGGGAGGCTTCTACAATGAGCAGTTCTTC. The variable domain in full, with the rest retrieved from reference TRBV7-2 and TRBJ2-1, is GAGVSQSPSNKVTEKGKDVELRCDPISGHTALYWYRQSLGQGLEFLIYFQGNSAPDKSGLPSDRFSAERTGGSVSTLTIQRTQQEDSAVYLCASRLAGGFYNEQFFGPGTRLTVL.

J is TRBJ1-1 and V is TRBV5-1; TRBD1 aligns across 7 bases. Germline CDR1 is SGHRS and CDR2 is YFSETQ. The CDR3 length is 16 residues. V lost 4 bases and J lost 7; bases outside the gene matches: 16. The CDR3 DNA reads as TGCGCCAGCAGCCCGGGAAGGTTGACAGGGCTGGGTGAAGCTTTCTTT. Encoded protein: CASSPGRLTGLGEAFF.

The chain recombines TRBV2 with TRBJ2-7; weak D call: TRBD1 (6 bases). Looked up from germline, CDR1 is SNHLY and CDR2 is FYNNEI. V dropped 11 bases and J dropped 0 bases, with 14 bases sitting between them. CDR3 length: 13 residues. The DNA for the CDR3 is TGTGCCGGACGGGACACAACCTCCTACGAGCAGTACTTC. Amino acids: CAGRDTTSYEQYF.

V gene TRBV20-1 combines with J gene TRBJ2-5; D not certain. The CDR3 runs to 11 residues. Looked up from germline, CDR1 is DFQATT and CDR2 is SNEGSKA (reference sequence). V dropped 6 bases and J dropped 3 bases, with 8 bases sitting between them. CDR3: CSALPKETQYF. Written as DNA, the CDR3 is TGCAGTGCCCTACCCAAAGAGACCCAGTACTTC.

The chain couples TRBV5-4 to TRBJ2-3; 7 nucleotides line up with TRBD1. The CDR3 sequence is 14 residues long. V shed 3 bases and J 4 bases; nucleotides not matched to a gene: 5. Germline CDR1 SGHNT, CDR2 YYREEE (reference sequence). This chain's CDR3 is CASSSRTGPDTQYF. In DNA, the CDR3 is TGTGCCAGCAGCTCGCGGACAGGACCAGATACGCAGTATTTT.